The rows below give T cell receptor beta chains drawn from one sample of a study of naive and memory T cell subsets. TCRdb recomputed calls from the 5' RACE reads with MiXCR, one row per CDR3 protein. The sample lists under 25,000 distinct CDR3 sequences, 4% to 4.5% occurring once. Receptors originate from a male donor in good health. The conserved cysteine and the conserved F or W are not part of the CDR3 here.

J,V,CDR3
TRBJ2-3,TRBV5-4,ASSPGGAGESSTDTQY
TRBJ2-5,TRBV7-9,ASSLERTQETQY
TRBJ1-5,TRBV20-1,SARNRGKGNQPQH
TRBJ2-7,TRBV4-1,ASSQVASGSSYEQY
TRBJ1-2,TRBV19,ASSTLTGVYGYT
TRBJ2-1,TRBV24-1,ATSDWDRAYNEQF
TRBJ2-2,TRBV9,ASSGTGLTAGELF
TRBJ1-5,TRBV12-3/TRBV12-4,ASSPMTGYGNQPQH
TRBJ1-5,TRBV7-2,ASSSGPNQPQH
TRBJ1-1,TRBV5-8,ASSLRWGQVNTEAF
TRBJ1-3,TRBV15,ATSIDRGAGNTIY
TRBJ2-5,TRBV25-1,ATSDRGLETQY
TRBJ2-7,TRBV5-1,ASRPSTGYEQY
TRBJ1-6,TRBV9,ASSVESNSPLH
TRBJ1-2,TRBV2,ASSATQNPIYGYT
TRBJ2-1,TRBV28,ASSLPTSGSDNEQF
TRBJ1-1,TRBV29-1,SVEPQGMNTEAF
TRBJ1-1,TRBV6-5,ASSSSPNTEAF
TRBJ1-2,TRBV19,ASSIETALGYT
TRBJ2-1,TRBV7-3,ASSLSSQGPPYNEQF
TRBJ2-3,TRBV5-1,ASSLEHDPTDTQY
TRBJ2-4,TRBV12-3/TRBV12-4,ASSFQGEKNIQY
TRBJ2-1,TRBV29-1,SVGTAAYNEQF
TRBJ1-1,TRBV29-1,SFSRANTEAF
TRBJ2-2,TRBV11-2,ASSLGSLAGMNTGELF
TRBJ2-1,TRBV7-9,ASSTPDRGHHEQF
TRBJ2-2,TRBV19,ASSPPSTSSGELF
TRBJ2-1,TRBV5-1,ASSLGGRSYNEQF
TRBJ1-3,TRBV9,ASSVKDSRGSGNTIY
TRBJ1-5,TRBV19,ASSIPGQNNQPQH
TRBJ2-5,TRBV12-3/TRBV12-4,ASSLDRQETQY
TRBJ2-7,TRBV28,ASSSLSRVGEQY
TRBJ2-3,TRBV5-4,ASSFTSGIDTQY
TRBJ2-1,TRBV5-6,ASSPDRVSYNEQF
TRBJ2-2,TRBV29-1,SVEVRADTGELF